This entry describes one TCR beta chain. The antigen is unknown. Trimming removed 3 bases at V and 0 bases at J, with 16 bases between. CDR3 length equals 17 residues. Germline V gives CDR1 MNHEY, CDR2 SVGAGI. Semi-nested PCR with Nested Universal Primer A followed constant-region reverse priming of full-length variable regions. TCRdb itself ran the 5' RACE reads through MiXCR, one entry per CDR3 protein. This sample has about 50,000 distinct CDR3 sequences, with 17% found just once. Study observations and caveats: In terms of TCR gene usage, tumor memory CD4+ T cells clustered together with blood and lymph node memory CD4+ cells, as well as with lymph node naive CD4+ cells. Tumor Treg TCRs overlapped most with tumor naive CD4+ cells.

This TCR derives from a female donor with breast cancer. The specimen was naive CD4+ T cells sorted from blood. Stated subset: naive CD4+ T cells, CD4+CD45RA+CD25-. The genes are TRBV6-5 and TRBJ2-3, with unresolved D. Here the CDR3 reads CASSYSWVVQSTDTQYF. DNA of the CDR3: TGTGCCAGCAGTTATTCATGGGTTGTACAGAGCACAGATACGCAGTATTTT.